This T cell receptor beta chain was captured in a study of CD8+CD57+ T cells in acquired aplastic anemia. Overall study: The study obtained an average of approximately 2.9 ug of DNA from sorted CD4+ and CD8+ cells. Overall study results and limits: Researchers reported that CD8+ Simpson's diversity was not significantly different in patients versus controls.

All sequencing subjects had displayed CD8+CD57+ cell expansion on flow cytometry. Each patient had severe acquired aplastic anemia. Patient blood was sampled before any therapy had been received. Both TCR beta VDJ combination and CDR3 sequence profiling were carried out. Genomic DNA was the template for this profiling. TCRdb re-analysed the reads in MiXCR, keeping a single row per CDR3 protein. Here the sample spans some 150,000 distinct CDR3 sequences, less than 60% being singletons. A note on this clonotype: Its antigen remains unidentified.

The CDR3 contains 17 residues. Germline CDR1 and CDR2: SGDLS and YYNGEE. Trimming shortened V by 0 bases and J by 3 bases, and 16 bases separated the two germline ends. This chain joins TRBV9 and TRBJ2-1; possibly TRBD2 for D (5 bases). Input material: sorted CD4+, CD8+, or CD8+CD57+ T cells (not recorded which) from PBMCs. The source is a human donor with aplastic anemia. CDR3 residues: CASSVGQTIAVYNEQFF. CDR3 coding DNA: TGTGCCAGCAGCGTAGGCCAGACTATTGCGGTCTACAATGAGCAGTTCTTC.